This T cell receptor (beta chain) was identified during a study of T cell repertoires in cytomegalovirus infection. About the research overall: Indications of both CMV infection and matching HLA type were provided by public TCR beta signatures. Study-level findings and limits: Clonotypes of TCR beta that were HLA-C-restricted and CMV-specific dominated the ex vivo response.

Worth noting for this clonotype: Its specificity is not known.

Each CDR3 protein is one row after TCRdb ran MiXCR on the reads. The sample shows around 110,000 distinct CDR3 sequences, 10% of them seen only once. This CDR3 is 15 amino acids long. Germline V gene sequence: CDR1 MDHEN, CDR2 SYDVKM. The V end was cut by 6 bases, the J end by 6 bases, with 20 bases between. Specimen: PBMCs, sequenced either directly or after in vitro stimulation (not recorded which). This chain connects TRBV28 to TRBJ1-1; D not certain. The TCR originated in a human donor in good health (CMV status not recorded). Some clones in this sample may be carry-over from other donors' samples. The CDR3 region is CASSPGRTGGSEAFF. The CDR3 DNA reads TGTGCCAGCAGCCCCGGACGGACGGGAGGGTCTGAAGCTTTCTTT.